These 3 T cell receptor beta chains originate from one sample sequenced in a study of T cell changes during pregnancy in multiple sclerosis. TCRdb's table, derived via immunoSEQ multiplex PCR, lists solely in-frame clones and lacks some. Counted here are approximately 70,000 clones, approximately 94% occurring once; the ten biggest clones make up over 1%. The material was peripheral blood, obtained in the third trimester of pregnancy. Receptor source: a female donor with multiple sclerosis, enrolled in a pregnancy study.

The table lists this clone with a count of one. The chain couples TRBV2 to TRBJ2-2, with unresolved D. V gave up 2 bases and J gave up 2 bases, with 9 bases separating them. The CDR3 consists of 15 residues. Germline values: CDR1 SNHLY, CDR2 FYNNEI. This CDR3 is CASSELQANTGELFF. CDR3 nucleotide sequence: TGTGCCAGCAGTGAACTCCAGGCTAACACCGGGGAGCTGTTTTTT.

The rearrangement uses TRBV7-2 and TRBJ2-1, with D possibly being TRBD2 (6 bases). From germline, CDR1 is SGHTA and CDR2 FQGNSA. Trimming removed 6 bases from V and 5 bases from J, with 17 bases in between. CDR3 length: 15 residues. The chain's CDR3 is CASSRPTAGHNEQFF. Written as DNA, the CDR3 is TGTGCCAGCAGTCGACCAACCGCGGGACACAATGAGCAGTTCTTC.

The chain's CDR3 is CASNDLRGPQYF. CDR3 bases: TGTGCCAGCAATGACCTCAGGGGGCCCCAGTACTTC. J is TRBJ2-5 and V is TRBV25-1; TRBD1 aligns across 8 bases. The CDR3 consists of 12 residues. J lost 9 bases, V lost 7 bases, and 7 bases had no gene match. Germline V CDR1 and CDR2: MGHDK, SYGVNS.